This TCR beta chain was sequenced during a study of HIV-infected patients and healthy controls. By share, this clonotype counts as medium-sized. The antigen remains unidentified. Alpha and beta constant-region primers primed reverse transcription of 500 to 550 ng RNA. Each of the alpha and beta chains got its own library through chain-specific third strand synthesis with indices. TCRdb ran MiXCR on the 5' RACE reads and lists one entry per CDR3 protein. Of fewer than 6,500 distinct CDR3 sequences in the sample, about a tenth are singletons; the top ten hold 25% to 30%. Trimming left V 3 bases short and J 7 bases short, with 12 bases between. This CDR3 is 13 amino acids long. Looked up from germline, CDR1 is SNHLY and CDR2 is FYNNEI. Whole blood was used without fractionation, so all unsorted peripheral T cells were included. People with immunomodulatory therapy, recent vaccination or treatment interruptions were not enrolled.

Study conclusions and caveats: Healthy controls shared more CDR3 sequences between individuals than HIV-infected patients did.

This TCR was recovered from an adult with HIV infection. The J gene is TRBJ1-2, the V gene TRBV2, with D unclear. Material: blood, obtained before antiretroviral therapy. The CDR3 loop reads CASSDWAGSGYTF. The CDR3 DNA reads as TGTGCCAGCAGTGATTGGGCCGGGAGTGGCTACACCTTC.